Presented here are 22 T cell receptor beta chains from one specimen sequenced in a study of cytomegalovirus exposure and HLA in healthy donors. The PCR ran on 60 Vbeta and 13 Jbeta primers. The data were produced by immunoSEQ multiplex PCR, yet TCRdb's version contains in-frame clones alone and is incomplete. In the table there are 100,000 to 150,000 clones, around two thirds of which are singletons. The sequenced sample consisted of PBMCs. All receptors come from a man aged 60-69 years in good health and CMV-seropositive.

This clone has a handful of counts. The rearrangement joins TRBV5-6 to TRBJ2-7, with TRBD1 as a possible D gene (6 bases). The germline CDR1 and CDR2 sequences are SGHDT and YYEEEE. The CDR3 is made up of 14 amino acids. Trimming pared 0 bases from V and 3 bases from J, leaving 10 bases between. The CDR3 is CASSLGDTFYEQYF. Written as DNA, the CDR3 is TGTGCCAGCAGCTTGGGGGACACCTTCTACGAGCAGTACTTC. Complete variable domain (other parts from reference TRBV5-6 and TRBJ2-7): DAGVTQSPTHLIKTRGQQVTLRCSPKSGHDTVSWYQQALGQGPQFIFQYYEEEERQRGNFPDRFSGHQFPNYSSELNVNALLLGDSALYLCASSLGDTFYEQYFGPGTRLTVT.

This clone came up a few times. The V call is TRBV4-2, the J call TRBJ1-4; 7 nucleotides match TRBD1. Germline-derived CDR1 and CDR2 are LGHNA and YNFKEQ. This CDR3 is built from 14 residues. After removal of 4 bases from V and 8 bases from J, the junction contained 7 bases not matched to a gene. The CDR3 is CASSLGQEHEKLFF. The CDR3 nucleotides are TGTGCCAGCAGCCTCGGACAGGAGCACGAAAAACTGTTTTTT.

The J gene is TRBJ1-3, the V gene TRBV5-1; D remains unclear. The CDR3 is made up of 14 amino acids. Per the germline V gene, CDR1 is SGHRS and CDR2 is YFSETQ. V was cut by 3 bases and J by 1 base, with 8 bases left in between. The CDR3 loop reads CASSSDNSGNTIYF. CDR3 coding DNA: TGCGCCAGCAGCTCCGACAATTCTGGAAACACCATATATTTT.

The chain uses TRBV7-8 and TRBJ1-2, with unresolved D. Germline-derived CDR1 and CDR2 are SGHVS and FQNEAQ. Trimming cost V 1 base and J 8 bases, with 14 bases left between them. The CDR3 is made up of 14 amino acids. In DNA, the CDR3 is TGTGCCAGCAGCTTAGGGCGGGGAGAGGGAGGCTACACCTTC. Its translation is CASSLGRGEGGYTF.

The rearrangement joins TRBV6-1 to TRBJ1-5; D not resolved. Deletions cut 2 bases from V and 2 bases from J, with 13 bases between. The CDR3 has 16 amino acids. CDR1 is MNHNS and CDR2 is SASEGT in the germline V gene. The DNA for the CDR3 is TGTGCCAGCAGTGAATTTAGAGTTTTACGCAATCAGCCCCAGCATTTT. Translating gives CASSEFRVLRNQPQHF.

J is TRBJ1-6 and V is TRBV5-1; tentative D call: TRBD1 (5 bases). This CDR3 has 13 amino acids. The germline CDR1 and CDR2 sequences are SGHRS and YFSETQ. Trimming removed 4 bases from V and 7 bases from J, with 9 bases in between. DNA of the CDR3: TGCGCCAGCAGCGAGGAGGGGAATTCACCCCTCCACTTT. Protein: CASSEEGNSPLHF. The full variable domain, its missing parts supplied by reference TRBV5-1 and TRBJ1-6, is KAGVTQTPRYLIKTRGQQVTLSCSPISGHRSVSWYQQTPGQGLQFLFEYFSETQRNKGNFPGRFSGRQFSNSRSEMNVSTLELGDSALYLCASSEEGNSPLHFGNGTRLTVT.

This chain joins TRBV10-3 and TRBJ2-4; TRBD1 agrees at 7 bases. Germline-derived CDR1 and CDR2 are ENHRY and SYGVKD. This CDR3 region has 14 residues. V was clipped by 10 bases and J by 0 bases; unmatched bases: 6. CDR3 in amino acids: CATWTGLAKNIQYF. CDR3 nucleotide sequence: TGTGCCACCTGGACAGGACTAGCCAAAAACATTCAGTACTTC.

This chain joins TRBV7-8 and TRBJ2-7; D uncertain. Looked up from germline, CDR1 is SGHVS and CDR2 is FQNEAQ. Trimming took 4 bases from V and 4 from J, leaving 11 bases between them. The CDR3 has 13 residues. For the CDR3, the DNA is TGTGCCAGCAGCTCGGGTTCCCCTTACGAGCAGTACTTC. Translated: CASSSGSPYEQYF.

CDR3 in amino acids: CASSTLTGGRGEKLFF. The DNA for the CDR3 is TGTGCCAGCAGCACCTTGACAGGGGGTAGGGGTGAAAAACTGTTTTTT. This chain uses TRBV9 with TRBJ1-4; 9 bases map to TRBD1. V was clipped by 4 bases and J by 7 bases; unmatched bases: 11. The CDR3 consists of 16 residues. CDR1 is SGDLS and CDR2 is YYNGEE in the germline V gene.

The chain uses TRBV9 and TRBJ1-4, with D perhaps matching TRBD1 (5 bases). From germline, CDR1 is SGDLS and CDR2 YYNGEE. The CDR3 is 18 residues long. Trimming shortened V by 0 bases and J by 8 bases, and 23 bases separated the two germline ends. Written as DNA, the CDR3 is TGTGCCAGCAGCGTAGACCAGTCGGCCGACAGTCTTGGGGAAAAACTGTTTTTT. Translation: CASSVDQSADSLGEKLFF.

The CDR3 sequence: CASSPRQGEGYTF. The CDR3, as DNA: TGTGCCAGCTCACCACGGCAGGGGGAAGGCTACACCTTC. This sequence joins TRBV18 and TRBJ1-2, with 7 bases that match TRBD1. The CDR3 consists of 13 residues. Germline V lookup: CDR1 KGHSH, CDR2 LQKENI. V lost 1 base, J lost 8 bases, and 4 bases stayed unmatched.

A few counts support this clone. The chain's CDR3 is CASSEFSGGSGNTIYF. The CDR3 DNA reads as TGTGCCAGCAGTGAATTCTCGGGGGGATCTGGAAACACCATATATTTT. This chain links TRBV6-1 with TRBJ1-3; weak D call: TRBD1 (5 bases). The V end was cut by 2 bases, the J end by 1 base, with 12 bases between. Germline CDR1 is MNHNS and CDR2 is SASEGT. The CDR3 is 16 amino acids.

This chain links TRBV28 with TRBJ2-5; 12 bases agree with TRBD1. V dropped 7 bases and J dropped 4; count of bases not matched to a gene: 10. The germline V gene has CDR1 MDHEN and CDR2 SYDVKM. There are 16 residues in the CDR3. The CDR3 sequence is CASTLGGQGAGETQYF. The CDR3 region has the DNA TGTGCCAGCACCCTAGGGGGACAGGGGGCCGGAGAGACCCAGTACTTC.

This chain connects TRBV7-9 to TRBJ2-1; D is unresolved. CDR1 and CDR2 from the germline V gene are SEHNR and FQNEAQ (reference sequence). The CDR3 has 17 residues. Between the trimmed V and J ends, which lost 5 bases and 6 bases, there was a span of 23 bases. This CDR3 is CASSLIPDLAIPNEQFF. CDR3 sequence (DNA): TGTGCCAGCAGCCTGATCCCGGATTTAGCTATCCCCAATGAGCAGTTCTTC.

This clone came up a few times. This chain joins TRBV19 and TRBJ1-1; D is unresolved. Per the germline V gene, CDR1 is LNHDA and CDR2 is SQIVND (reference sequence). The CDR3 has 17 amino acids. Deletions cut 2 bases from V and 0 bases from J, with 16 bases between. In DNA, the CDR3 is TGTGCCAGTAGTATATCTCTAACTCGGGTAATGAACACTGAAGCTTTCTTT. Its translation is CASSISLTRVMNTEAFF.

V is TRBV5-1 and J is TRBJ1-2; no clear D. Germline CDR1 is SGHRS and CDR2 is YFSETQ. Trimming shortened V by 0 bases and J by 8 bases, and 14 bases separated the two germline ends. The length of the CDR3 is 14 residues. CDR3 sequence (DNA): TGCGCCAGCAGCTTGGTCCAGCGGACCCGGGGCTACACCTTC. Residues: CASSLVQRTRGYTF.

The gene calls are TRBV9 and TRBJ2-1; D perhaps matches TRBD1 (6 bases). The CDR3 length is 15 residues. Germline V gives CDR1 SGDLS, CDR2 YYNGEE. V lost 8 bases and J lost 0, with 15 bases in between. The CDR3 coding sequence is TGTGCCAGTCAGGGGTATGCCTCCTCCTACAATGAGCAGTTCTTC. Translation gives CASQGYASSYNEQFF.

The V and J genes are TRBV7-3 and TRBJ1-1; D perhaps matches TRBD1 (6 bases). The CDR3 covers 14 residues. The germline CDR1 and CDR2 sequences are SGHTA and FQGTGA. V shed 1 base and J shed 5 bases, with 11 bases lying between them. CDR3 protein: CASSLMPGVTEAFF. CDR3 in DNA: TGTGCCAGCAGCTTAATGCCAGGGGTGACTGAAGCTTTCTTT.

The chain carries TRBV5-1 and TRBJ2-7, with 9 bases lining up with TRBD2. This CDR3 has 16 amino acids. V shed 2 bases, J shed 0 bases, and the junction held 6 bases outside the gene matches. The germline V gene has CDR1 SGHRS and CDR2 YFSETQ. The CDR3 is CASSFQGGGASYEQYF. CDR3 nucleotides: TGCGCCAGCAGCTTCCAGGGCGGGGGGGCCTCCTACGAGCAGTACTTC.

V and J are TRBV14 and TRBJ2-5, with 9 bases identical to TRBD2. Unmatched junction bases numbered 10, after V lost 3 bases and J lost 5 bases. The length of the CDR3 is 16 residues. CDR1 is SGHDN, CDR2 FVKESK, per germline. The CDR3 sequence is CASSHWAGGPSETQYF. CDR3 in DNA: TGTGCCAGCAGCCATTGGGCGGGGGGGCCGTCGGAGACCCAGTACTTC.

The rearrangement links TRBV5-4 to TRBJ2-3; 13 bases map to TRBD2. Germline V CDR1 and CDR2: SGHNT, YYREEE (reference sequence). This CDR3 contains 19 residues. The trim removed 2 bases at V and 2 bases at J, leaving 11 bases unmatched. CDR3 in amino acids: CASSFYRTSGGESTDTQYF. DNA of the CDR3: TGTGCCAGCAGCTTCTATCGGACTAGCGGGGGCGAATCCACAGATACGCAGTATTTT.

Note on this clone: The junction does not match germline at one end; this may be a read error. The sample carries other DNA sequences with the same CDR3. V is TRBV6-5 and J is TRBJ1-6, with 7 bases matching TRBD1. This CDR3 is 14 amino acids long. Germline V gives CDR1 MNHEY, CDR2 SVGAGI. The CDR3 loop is CASRSDRWDSPLHF. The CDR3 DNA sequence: TGTGCTAGCAGATCGGACAGGTGGGATTCACCCCTCCACTTT.